This T cell receptor (beta chain) was recovered during a study of blood T cells in healthy people across ages. For the second PCR, which ran for about 6 to 11 cycles, a sample-barcoded 5' primer and a J-beta primer mix were used. A template-switch adaptor containing 12 random nucleotides labeled each cDNA molecule. Samples each returned at least 2.5 million CDR3-containing paired-end reads. TCRdb re-derived calls from the 5' RACE reads in MiXCR, one entry per CDR3 protein. The table shows roughly 1,000,000 distinct CDR3 sequences, with around 27% occurring only once. The germline gives CDR1 SEHNR, CDR2 FQNEAQ (reference sequence). Trimming shortened V by 5 bases and J by 0 bases, and 17 bases separated the two germline ends. The CDR3 is 17 amino acids. This sample was also put to use in a study of T cells of mothers and their children. That source adds: Random nucleotides (2-4) and sample barcodes were added by the M1S primer used in the second PCR.

V usage is TRBV7-9 and J usage is TRBJ1-3; perhaps TRBD1 as D (5 bases). Input material: blood. This sequence was found in a girl aged 2 to 9 in good health. The CDR3 sequence: CASSVTQEDLSGNTIYF. The CDR3 nucleotides are TGTGCCAGCAGCGTGACACAGGAGGATCTCTCTGGAAACACCATATATTTT.